The 19 T cell receptor beta chains reported below all come from one sample, sequenced in a study of blood T cell repertoires in COVID-19. Repertoires were generated with immunoSEQ multiplex PCR, while TCRdb's copy carries only in-frame clones and drops some. This table holds about 170,000 clones, around nine tenths found once. The specimen was peripheral blood. These TCRs come from a man between 18 and 35 years old with active or convalescent COVID-19.

CDR3 region: CASSFGDRGGLHF. The CDR3 DNA reads as TGTGCCAGCAGTTTCGGGGACAGGGGAGGACTCCACTTT. The chain couples TRBV12-3 or TRBV12-4 to TRBJ1-6; 10 positions match TRBD1. J was trimmed by 16 bases and V by 3 bases; bases with no gene match: 6. The CDR3 runs 13 residues.

The chain has TRBV3-1 (or the pseudogene TRBV3-2) and TRBJ1-1; 8 bases match TRBD1. The CDR3 is 14 amino acids. Losses at the gene ends were 3 bases for V and 5 bases for J; bases not matched to a gene: 5. Germline V CDR1 and CDR2: LGHDT, YNNKEL (reference sequence). CDR3 sequence reads: CASSHLTGETEAFF. The CDR3 DNA follows: TGTGCCAGCAGCCACCTGACAGGGGAGACTGAAGCTTTCTTT.

The chain joins TRBV6-5 to TRBJ1-4, with D perhaps TRBD1 (5 bases). The CDR3 extends over 14 amino acids. Between the trimmed V and J ends, which lost 7 bases and 3 bases, there was a span of 12 bases. Germline V gene lookup returns CDR1 MNHEY and CDR2 SVGAGI. The CDR3 DNA is TGTGCCAGCACCGAGACAGCCTCTAATGAAAAACTGTTTTTT. This translates into CASTETASNEKLFF.

This clone showed up just once. The chain has TRBV19 and TRBJ1-2; the D gene is possibly TRBD1 (5 bases). V lost 4 bases and J 0 bases, leaving 15 bases between the germline ends. This CDR3 has 16 amino acids. CDR1 is LNHDA, CDR2 SQIVND, per germline (reference sequence). The CDR3 sequence: CASSKGILSANYGYTF. The CDR3 coding sequence is TGTGCCAGTAGTAAGGGGATTCTGTCGGCTAACTATGGCTACACCTTC.

The V call is TRBV5-5, the J call TRBJ1-4, with D possibly matching TRBD1 (5 bases). V was shortened by 0 bases and J by 4 bases, with 7 bases between the two germline ends. The CDR3 sequence is 14 residues long. Germline CDR1 reads SGHKS; CDR2 reads YYEKEE (reference sequence). In nucleotides, the CDR3 is TGTGCCAGCAGCTTGGGACAGAATAATGAAAAACTGTTTTTT. It is translated as CASSLGQNNEKLFF. Variable domain in full (rest from reference TRBV5-5 and TRBJ1-4): DAGVTQSPTHLIKTRGQQVTLRCSPISGHKSVSWYQQVLGQGPQFIFQYYEKEERGRGNFPDRFSARQFPNYSSELNVNALLLGDSALYLCASSLGQNNEKLFFGSGTQLSVL.

The chain combines TRBV5-4 with TRBJ2-3, with D possibly TRBD2 on 7 matching bases. The ends were cut back, 6 bases at V and 0 bases at J, with 14 bases in the middle. The CDR3 totals 15 residues. The germline V gene encodes CDR1 SGHNT and CDR2 YYREEE (reference sequence). In DNA, the CDR3 is TGTGCCAGCAAGGGAGGGGGTTCGAGCACAGATACGCAGTATTTT. Its translation: CASKGGGSSTDTQYF.

The CDR3 DNA reads as TGTGCCAGCAGTCTTCCGGTGGCCCGGGGCACCATATATTTT. As protein: CASSLPVARGTIYF. This chain uses TRBV28 with TRBJ1-3; D gene ambiguous. Trimming left V 5 bases short and J 9 bases short, with 17 bases between. Looked up from germline, CDR1 is MDHEN and CDR2 is SYDVKM. The length of the CDR3 is 14 residues.

This clone was detected only a few times. The genes are TRBV19 and TRBJ1-3; D is possibly TRBD1 (5 bases). V was pared by 5 bases and J by 2 bases, with 16 bases between. From germline, CDR1 is LNHDA and CDR2 SQIVND (reference sequence). CDR3 length: 16 residues. The CDR3 loop is CASSFSKGLTGNTIYF. CDR3 nucleotide sequence: TGTGCCAGTAGTTTCAGTAAGGGGCTTACTGGAAACACCATATATTTT.

The chain is built from TRBV11-2 and TRBJ1-1; D is unresolved. The germline CDR1 and CDR2 sequences are SGHAT and FQNNGV. V was clipped by 1 base and J by 1 base, with 7 bases between them. The CDR3 consists of 14 residues. The CDR3 spells CASSLAFRNTEAFF. CDR3 nucleotides: TGTGCCAGCAGCTTAGCGTTCAGGAACACTGAAGCTTTCTTT.

The CDR3 region is CASSYSQGSPYGYTF. Here the CDR3 DNA reads TGTGCCAGCAGTTACTCGCAGGGGTCCCCCTATGGCTACACCTTC. The chain links TRBV6-5 to TRBJ1-2, with D possibly matching TRBD1 (6 bases). V was cut by 0 bases and J by 4 bases, with 12 bases left in between. This CDR3 comprises 15 residues. The germline V gene has CDR1 MNHEY and CDR2 SVGAGI.

CDR3 coding DNA: TGTGCCAGCAGTTCCCCTCGGAGACTAGCGGGGGAAAGCACAGATACGCAGTATTTT. Encoded protein: CASSSPRRLAGESTDTQYF. This chain links TRBV28 with TRBJ2-3, with 12 bases lining up with TRBD2. CDR3 length equals 19 residues. With V trimmed by 4 bases and J by 0 bases, 11 bases remained unmatched. Germline values: CDR1 MDHEN, CDR2 SYDVKM.

The chain is built from TRBV20-1 and TRBJ1-5; no firm D call. CDR3 size: 14 residues. Germline CDR1 and CDR2: DFQATT and SNEGSKA (reference sequence). V was clipped by 3 bases and J by 0 bases, with 9 bases between them. DNA for the CDR3: TGCAGTGCTAGTAACCAGAATAGCAATCAGCCCCAGCATTTT. Translated: CSASNQNSNQPQHF.

The V and J genes are TRBV11-2 and TRBJ2-2; D gene uncertain. V shed 11 bases and J shed 4 bases, with 14 bases lying between them. Looked up from germline, CDR1 is SGHAT and CDR2 is FQNNGV. The length of the CDR3 is 13 residues. Here the CDR3 reads CAVSEIVTGELFF. Here the CDR3 DNA reads TGTGCCGTCTCGGAGATTGTCACCGGGGAGCTGTTTTTT.

The genes are TRBV29-1 and TRBJ2-2, with 12 bases identical to TRBD2. CDR3 length equals 16 residues. The V segment lost 4 bases and the J segment 1 base; nucleotides outside the gene matches: 4. The V gene's germline CDR1 is SQVTM and CDR2 ANQGSEA. The CDR3 coding sequence is TGCAGCGTTGTACTAGCGGGGGGAAAGAACACCGGGGAGCTGTTTTTT. Translated, it gives CSVVLAGGKNTGELFF.

The CDR3 coding sequence is TGTGCCAGCAGCCCGAACCGGGTGGGCTACACCTTC. As protein: CASSPNRVGYTF. This chain joins TRBV14 and TRBJ1-2; no clear D. Per the germline V gene, CDR1 is SGHDN and CDR2 is FVKESK. Trimming took 4 bases from V and 8 from J, leaving 11 bases between them. CDR3 size: 12 residues.

Comments on this clone: The same CDR3 is also encoded by other DNA sequences in this sample. This sequence joins TRBV7-3 and TRBJ1-1; perhaps TRBD1 as D (5 bases). The CDR3 length is 13 residues. The germline CDR1 and CDR2 sequences are SGHTA and FQGTGA. Deletions cut 2 bases from V and 3 bases from J, with 7 bases between. The DNA for the CDR3 is TGTGCCAGCAGCTTACAGGGCTACACTGAAGCTTTCTTT. Translation gives CASSLQGYTEAFF.

This rearrangement joins TRBV24-1 to TRBJ2-1; 9 bases agree with TRBD2. Germline V gene lookup returns CDR1 KGHDR and CDR2 SFDVKD. The CDR3 is 19 residues long. V lost 0 bases and J lost 0; bases outside the gene matches: 8. CDR3 DNA: TGTGCCACCAGTGATTTGACGGCGGGAGGGCCCCTCTCCTACAATGAGCAGTTCTTC. Its protein is CATSDLTAGGPLSYNEQFF.

The CDR3 DNA reads TGTGCCAGCAGTTTGCGGAGGAACCAAGAGACCCAGTACTTC. It encodes CASSLRRNQETQYF. The chain joins TRBV28 to TRBJ2-5; D is perhaps TRBD2 (5 bases). The CDR3 is made up of 14 amino acids. The V end lost 3 bases, the J end lost 0 bases, and 8 bases lay between the germline ends. Germline values: CDR1 MDHEN, CDR2 SYDVKM.

The chain has TRBV15 and TRBJ1-6; D might be TRBD1 (5 bases). Germline values: CDR1 LNHNV, CDR2 YYDKDF (reference sequence). The CDR3 is 15 residues long. Deletions cut 7 bases from V and 10 bases from J, with 20 bases between. CDR3 in amino acids: CATTSGGESSSPLHF. The CDR3 DNA reads as TGTGCCACCACTTCGGGGGGGGAGTCCTCGTCACCCCTCCACTTT.